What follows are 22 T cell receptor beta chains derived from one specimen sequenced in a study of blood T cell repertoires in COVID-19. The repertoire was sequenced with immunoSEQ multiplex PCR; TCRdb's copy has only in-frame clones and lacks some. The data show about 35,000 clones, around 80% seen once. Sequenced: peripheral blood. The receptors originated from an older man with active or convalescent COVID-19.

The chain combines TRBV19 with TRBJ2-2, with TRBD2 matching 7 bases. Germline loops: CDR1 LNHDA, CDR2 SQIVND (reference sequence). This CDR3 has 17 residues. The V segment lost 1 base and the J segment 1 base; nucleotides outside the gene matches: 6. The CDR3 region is CASSIGPPSGNTGELFF. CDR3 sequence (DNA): TGTGCCAGTAGTATAGGGCCTCCTAGCGGGAACACCGGGGAGCTGTTTTTT.

CDR3 sequence: CASSHPGTSGRAGSYNEQFF. The DNA of the CDR3 is TGTGCCAGCAGCCACCCCGGGACTAGCGGGAGGGCCGGGTCCTACAATGAGCAGTTCTTC. This rearrangement joins TRBV3-1 (or the pseudogene TRBV3-2) to TRBJ2-1; 16 nucleotides agree with TRBD2. Germline values: CDR1 LGHDT, CDR2 YNNKEL (reference sequence). After removal of 3 bases from V and 1 base from J, the junction contained 9 bases not matched to a gene. This CDR3 has 20 amino acids.

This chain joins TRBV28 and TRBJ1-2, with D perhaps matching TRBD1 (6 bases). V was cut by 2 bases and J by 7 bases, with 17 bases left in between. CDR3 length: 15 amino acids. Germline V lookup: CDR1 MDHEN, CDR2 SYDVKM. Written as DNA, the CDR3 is TGTGCCAGCAGTTTAGTTCCCGGGCTGGGGGCTGGCTACACCTTC. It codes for CASSLVPGLGAGYTF.

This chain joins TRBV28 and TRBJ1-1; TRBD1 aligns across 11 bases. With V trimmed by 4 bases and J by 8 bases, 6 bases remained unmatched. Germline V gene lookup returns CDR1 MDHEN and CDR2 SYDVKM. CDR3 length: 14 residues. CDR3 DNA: TGTGCCAGCAGTTGGACAGGGGGCCGACGCGAAGCTTTCTTT. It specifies CASSWTGGRREAFF. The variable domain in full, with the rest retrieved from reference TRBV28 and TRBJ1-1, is DVKVTQSSRYLVKRTGEKVFLECVQDMDHENMFWYRQDPGLGLRLIYFSYDVKMKEKGDIPEGYSVSREKKERFSLILESASTNQTSMYLCASSWTGGRREAFFGQGTRLTVV.

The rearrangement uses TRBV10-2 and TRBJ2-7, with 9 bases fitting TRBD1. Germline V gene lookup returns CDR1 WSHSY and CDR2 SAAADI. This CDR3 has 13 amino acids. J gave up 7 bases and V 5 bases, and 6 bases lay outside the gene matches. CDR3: CASSSGTGTEQYF. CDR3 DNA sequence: TGCGCCAGCAGTTCCGGGACAGGGACGGAGCAGTACTTC.

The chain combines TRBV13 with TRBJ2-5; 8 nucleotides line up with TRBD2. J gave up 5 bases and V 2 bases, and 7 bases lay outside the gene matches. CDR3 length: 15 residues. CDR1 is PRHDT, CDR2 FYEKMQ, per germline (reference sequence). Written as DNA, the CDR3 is TGTGCCAGCAGCTTACAAGGACTAGCAGCGGAGACCCAGTACTTC. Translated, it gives CASSLQGLAAETQYF.

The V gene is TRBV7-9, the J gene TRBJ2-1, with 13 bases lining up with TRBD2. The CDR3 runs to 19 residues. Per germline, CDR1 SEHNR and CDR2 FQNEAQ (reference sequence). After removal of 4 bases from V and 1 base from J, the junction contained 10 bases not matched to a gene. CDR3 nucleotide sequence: TGTGCCAGCAGCTCTATCTACCAGACTAGCGGGAGGTCCTACAATGAGCAGTTCTTC. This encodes CASSSIYQTSGRSYNEQFF.

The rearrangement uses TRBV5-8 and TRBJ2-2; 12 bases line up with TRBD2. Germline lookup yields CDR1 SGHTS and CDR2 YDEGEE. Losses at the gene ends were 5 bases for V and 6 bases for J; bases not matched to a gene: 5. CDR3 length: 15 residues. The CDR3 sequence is CASSPRLAGAGELFF. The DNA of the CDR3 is TGTGCCAGCAGTCCTCGACTAGCGGGAGCCGGGGAGCTGTTTTTT.

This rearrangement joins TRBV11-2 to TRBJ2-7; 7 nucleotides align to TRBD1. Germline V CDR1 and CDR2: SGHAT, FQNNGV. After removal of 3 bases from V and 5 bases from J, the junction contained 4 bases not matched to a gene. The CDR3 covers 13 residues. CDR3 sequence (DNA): TGTGCCAGCAGCTTCACAGGGGAAAACGAGCAGTACTTC. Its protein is CASSFTGENEQYF.

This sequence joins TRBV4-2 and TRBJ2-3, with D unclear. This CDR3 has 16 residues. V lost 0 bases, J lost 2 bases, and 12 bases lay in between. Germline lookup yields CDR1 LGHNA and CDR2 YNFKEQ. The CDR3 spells CASSQEQLSPTDTQYF. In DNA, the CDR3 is TGTGCCAGCAGCCAAGAACAGTTGTCCCCCACAGATACGCAGTATTTT.

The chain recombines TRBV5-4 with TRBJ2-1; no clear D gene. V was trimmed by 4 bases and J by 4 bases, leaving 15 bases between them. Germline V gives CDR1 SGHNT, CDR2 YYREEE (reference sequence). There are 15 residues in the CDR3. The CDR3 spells CASSPPAAQYNEQFF. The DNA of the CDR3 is TGTGCCAGCAGCCCTCCGGCGGCGCAATACAATGAGCAGTTCTTC. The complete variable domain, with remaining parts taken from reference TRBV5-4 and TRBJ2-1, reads ETGVTQSPTHLIKTRGQQVTLRCSSQSGHNTVSWYQQALGQGPQFIFQYYREEENGRGNFPPRFSGLQFPNYSSELNVNALELDDSALYLCASSPPAAQYNEQFFGPGTRLTVL.

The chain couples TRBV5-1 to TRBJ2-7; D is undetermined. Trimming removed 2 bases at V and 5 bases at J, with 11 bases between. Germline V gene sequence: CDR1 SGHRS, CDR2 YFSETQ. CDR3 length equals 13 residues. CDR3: CASSLDSLHEQYF. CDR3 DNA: TGCGCCAGCAGCTTAGACTCTCTCCACGAGCAGTACTTC.

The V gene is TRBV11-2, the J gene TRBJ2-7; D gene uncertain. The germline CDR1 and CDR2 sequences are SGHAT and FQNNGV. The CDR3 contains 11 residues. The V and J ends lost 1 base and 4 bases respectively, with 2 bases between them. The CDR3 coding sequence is TGTGCCAGCAGCTTAGCATACGAGCAGTACTTC. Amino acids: CASSLAYEQYF.

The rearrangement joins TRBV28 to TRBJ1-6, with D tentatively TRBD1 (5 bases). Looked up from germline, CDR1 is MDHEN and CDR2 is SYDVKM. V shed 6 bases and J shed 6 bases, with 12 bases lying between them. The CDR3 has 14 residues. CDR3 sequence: CASSPTAVNSPLHF. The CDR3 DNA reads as TGTGCCAGCAGCCCGACAGCAGTTAATTCACCCCTCCACTTT.

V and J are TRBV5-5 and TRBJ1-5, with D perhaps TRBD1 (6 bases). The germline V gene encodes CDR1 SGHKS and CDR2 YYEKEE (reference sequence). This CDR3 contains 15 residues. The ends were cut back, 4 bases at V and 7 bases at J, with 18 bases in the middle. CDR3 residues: CASSGGGPGDQPQHF. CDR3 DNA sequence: TGTGCCAGCAGCGGTGGGGGACCAGGGGACCAGCCCCAGCATTTT.

The CDR3 region is CASSLSQGSTEAFF. CDR3 DNA: TGTGCCAGCAGCTTATCCCAGGGCAGCACTGAAGCTTTCTTT. The chain is built from TRBV7-9 and TRBJ1-1, with D possibly matching TRBD1 (5 bases). Trimming removed 2 bases from V and 4 bases from J, with 11 bases in between. The CDR3 contains 14 residues. Looked up from germline, CDR1 is SEHNR and CDR2 is FQNEAQ (reference sequence).

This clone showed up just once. CDR3 coding DNA: TGTGCTAGTGGTTTACTGGGGGCCCGTCTAAATCAGCCCCAGCATTTT. It yields the protein CASGLLGARLNQPQHF. The chain couples TRBV12-5 to TRBJ1-5, with D possibly matching TRBD1 (6 bases). Trimming stripped 3 bases from V and 4 bases from J, with 16 bases between. This CDR3 is built from 16 residues. The germline CDR1 and CDR2 sequences are LGHNT and FRNRAP.

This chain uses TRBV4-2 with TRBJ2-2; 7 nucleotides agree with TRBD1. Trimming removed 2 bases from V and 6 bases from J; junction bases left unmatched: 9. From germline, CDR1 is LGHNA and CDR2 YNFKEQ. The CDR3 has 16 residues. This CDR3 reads CASSQLEPQGAGELFF. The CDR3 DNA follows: TGTGCCAGCAGCCAACTAGAACCTCAGGGGGCCGGGGAGCTGTTTTTT.

CDR3 sequence reads: CASSLVGQGTYEQYF. CDR3 sequence (DNA): TGTGCCAGCAGCTTAGTCGGGCAGGGAACCTACGAGCAGTACTTC. This rearrangement joins TRBV7-9 to TRBJ2-7; D is perhaps TRBD1 (5 bases). The V and J ends lost 1 base and 2 bases respectively, with 12 bases between them. Germline loops: CDR1 SEHNR, CDR2 FQNEAQ (reference sequence). This CDR3 region has 15 residues.

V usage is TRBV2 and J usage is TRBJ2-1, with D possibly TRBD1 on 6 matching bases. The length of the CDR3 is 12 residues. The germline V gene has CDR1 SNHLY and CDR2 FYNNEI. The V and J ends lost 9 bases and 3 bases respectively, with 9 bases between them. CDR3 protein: CASAGDYNEQFF. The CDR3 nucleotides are TGTGCCAGTGCAGGGGACTACAATGAGCAGTTCTTC.

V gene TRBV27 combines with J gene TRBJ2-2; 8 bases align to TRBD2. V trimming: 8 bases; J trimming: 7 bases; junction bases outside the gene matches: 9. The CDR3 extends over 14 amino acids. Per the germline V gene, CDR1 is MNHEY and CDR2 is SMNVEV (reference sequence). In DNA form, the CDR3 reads TGTGCCAGCGGACCTAAGCGGGAGAGCGGGGAGCTGTTTTTT. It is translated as CASGPKRESGELFF.

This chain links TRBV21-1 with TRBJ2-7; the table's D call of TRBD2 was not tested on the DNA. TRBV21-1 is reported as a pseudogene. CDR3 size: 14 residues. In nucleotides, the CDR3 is TGTGCCAGCAGCGTTTCACTACACTCCTACGAGCAGTACTTC. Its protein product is CASSVSLHSYEQYF.